Following are 19 T cell receptor beta chains from one sample sequenced in a study of blood T cells in healthy people across ages. PCR was performed a second time for 7 to 11 cycles using a sample-barcoded 5' primer and a J-beta primer mix. Each CDR3 protein gets one entry after TCRdb re-called the 5' RACE reads with MiXCR. Of 650,000 to 1,000,000 distinct CDR3 sequences listed, 30% to 45% are singletons. The specimen sequenced was blood. The receptor source for this set is a young man in good health.

This clonotype turned up a few times. V gene TRBV15 combines with J gene TRBJ2-7, with 7 nucleotides matching TRBD1. This CDR3 region has 13 residues. Germline trimming cut 1 base from V and 12 bases from J; bases unmatched to any gene: 9. Germline CDR1 LNHNV, CDR2 YYDKDF (reference sequence). The CDR3: CATSRVEGGGRYF. The CDR3 DNA follows: TGTGCCACCAGCAGAGTCGAAGGGGGCGGTCGGTACTTC.

In regard to this clonotype: A much larger clone differs from this one at a single base, so this may be a read error. The chain is built from TRBV20-1 and TRBJ2-3, with D possibly being TRBD2 (5 bases). The CDR3 has 13 amino acids. Germline loops: CDR1 DFQATT, CDR2 SNEGSKA (reference sequence). The V end lost 4 bases, the J end lost 5 bases, and 13 bases lay between the germline ends. The CDR3 region has the DNA TGCAGTGCTACCCGCACGGGGAAAGATACGCAGTATTTT. Amino acids: CSATRTGKDTQYF.

This clonotype has a handful of counts. This sequence joins TRBV7-2 and TRBJ2-7, with no clear D. The V gene lost 1 base and the J gene lost 3 bases, with 10 bases spanning the gap. Germline V gene sequence: CDR1 SGHTA, CDR2 FQGNSA. The CDR3 has 14 residues. This chain's CDR3 is CASSLEGFYYEQYF. The CDR3 DNA reads TGTGCCAGCAGCTTAGAGGGTTTCTACTACGAGCAGTACTTC.

This clonotype was observed a few times. The rearrangement links TRBV15 to TRBJ1-1; D is ambiguous. This CDR3 is built from 16 residues. Per germline, CDR1 LNHNV and CDR2 YYDKDF (reference sequence). Between the trimmed V and J ends, which lost 3 bases and 0 bases, there was a span of 14 bases. CDR3 DNA: TGTGCCACCAGCAGGTCTCCCGGAGCTCTGAACACTGAAGCTTTCTTT. It codes for CATSRSPGALNTEAFF.

The sample holds a few counts of this clonotype. This chain uses TRBV10-3 with TRBJ2-1; 8 bases are shared with TRBD2. The trim removed 8 bases at V and 5 bases at J, leaving 8 bases unmatched. The CDR3 spans 14 residues. From germline, CDR1 is ENHRY and CDR2 SYGVKD. The CDR3 region is CAIGPAGEHNEQFF. CDR3 sequence (DNA): TGTGCCATCGGACCAGCGGGGGAGCACAATGAGCAGTTCTTC.

The chain employs TRBV28 and TRBJ2-7; D perhaps matches TRBD2 (5 bases). Deletions cut 1 base from V and 6 bases from J, with 22 bases between. CDR1 and CDR2 from the germline V gene are MDHEN and SYDVKM. The length of the CDR3 is 17 residues. CDR3 DNA sequence: TGTGCCAGCAGTTTATCGGCCCCAGGTTGGGGAGTTGGCGAGCAGTACTTC. Protein: CASSLSAPGWGVGEQYF.

As concerns this clonotype: Lacking the conserved final phenylalanine or tryptophan, this CDR3 likely reflects a read error. This rearrangement joins TRBV7-2 to TRBJ2-1; 9 bases agree with TRBD2. The trim removed 5 bases at V and 9 bases at J, leaving 8 bases unmatched. The germline gives CDR1 SGHTA, CDR2 FQGNSA. The CDR3 is 14 residues long. The CDR3 DNA reads as TGTGCCAGCAGCGCCGGGCTAGCGGGGTTTGAGCAGTTCCTC. Translating it yields CASSAGLAGFEQFL.

This clonotype has ten or more counts. V gene TRBV7-2 combines with J gene TRBJ1-2; D unclear. Germline V gene data show CDR1 as SGHTA and CDR2 as FQGNSA. The CDR3 runs 14 residues. Trimming removed 5 bases from V and 8 bases from J, with 18 bases in between. The CDR3: CASSPVAVRVGYTF. The CDR3 nucleotides are TGTGCCAGCAGCCCTGTGGCCGTACGGGTCGGCTACACCTTC.

In this sample, this clonotype turned up a few times. The rearrangement joins TRBV24-1 to TRBJ2-5; 7 bases match TRBD1. Losses at the gene ends were 1 base for V and 2 bases for J; bases not matched to a gene: 9. Germline V CDR1 and CDR2: KGHDR, SFDVKD. The CDR3 totals 17 residues. The CDR3 loop is CATSDFSRTGFQETQYF. Here the CDR3 DNA reads TGTGCCACCAGTGATTTCAGTCGGACAGGTTTTCAAGAGACCCAGTACTTC.

Comment on this clonotype: Just one base apart from a much larger clone, this may be a read error. The chain employs TRBV9 and TRBJ1-2; TRBD1 might be the D (5 bases). CDR3 length equals 15 residues. CDR1 and CDR2 from the germline V gene are SGDLS and YYNGEE. DNA for the CDR3: TGTACCAGCAGCGAAGGGCAGGGACGTACCTATGGCTACACCTTC. It yields the protein CTSSEGQGRTYGYTF.

This clonotype was observed once. The chain employs TRBV5-1 and TRBJ1-5, with D perhaps matching TRBD1 (5 bases). Trimming removed 4 bases at V and 5 bases at J, with 19 bases between. In germline, CDR1 is SGHRS, CDR2 YFSETQ. CDR3 length: 16 residues. The CDR3: CASSSGPGPGDQPQHF. As DNA, the CDR3 is TGCGCCAGCAGCAGCGGACCGGGACCTGGGGATCAGCCCCAGCATTTT. Full variable domain (remainder filled in from reference TRBV5-1 and TRBJ1-5): KAGVTQTPRYLIKTRGQQVTLSCSPISGHRSVSWYQQTPGQGLQFLFEYFSETQRNKGNFPGRFSGRQFSNSRSEMNVSTLELGDSALYLCASSSGPGPGDQPQHFGDGTRLSIL.

This clonotype is a singleton in its sample. The rearrangement links TRBV4-1 to TRBJ2-7, with 8 bases that match TRBD2. The J call may be in error: the DNA end matches TRBJ2-4 better. This CDR3 is 15 amino acids long. CDR1 and CDR2 (germline): MGHRA, YSYEKL. In DNA, the CDR3 is TGCGCCAGCAGCCAAGAGGCAGCGGGGGAGGACATTCAGTACTTC. This gives the protein CASSQEAAGEDIQYF.

The chain links TRBV12-5 to TRBJ2-3; D not certain. Germline values: CDR1 LGHNT, CDR2 FRNRAP. Trimming took off 3 bases at V and 7 bases at J, with 23 bases between the two ends. This CDR3 is built from 17 residues. The CDR3 nucleotides read TGTGCTAGTGGTTTTTCGGAAGCCCCTCGCCATACGAATACGCAGTATTTT. This gives the protein CASGFSEAPRHTNTQYF.

A remark on this clonotype: A much larger clone is a single base away; this may be a read error. The rearrangement uses TRBV14 and TRBJ2-3; D gene uncertain. Germline CDR1 and CDR2: SGHDN and FVKESK. This CDR3 region has 15 residues. Trimming removed 3 bases at V and 1 base at J, with 11 bases between. The CDR3 nucleotides are TGTGCCAGCAGCCACGAGACCGACCGCACAGATACGCAGTATTTT. Encoded protein: CASSHETDRTDTQYF.

This clonotype showed up just a few times. This chain uses TRBV6-6 with TRBJ2-1; 12 bases map to TRBD2. This CDR3 is built from 16 residues. The germline V gene has CDR1 MNHNY and CDR2 SVGAGI (reference sequence). V was clipped by 5 bases and J by 9 bases; unmatched bases: 11. The CDR3 sequence: CASSIQLAGGLREQFF. The CDR3, as DNA: TGTGCCAGCAGTATCCAACTAGCGGGGGGACTACGTGAGCAGTTCTTC.

This clonotype has a handful of counts. The genes are TRBV6-2 or TRBV6-3 and TRBJ1-5, with D hard to call. Between the trimmed V and J ends, which lost 4 bases and 8 bases, there was a span of 6 bases. The CDR3 covers 11 residues. Looked up from germline, CDR1 is MNHEY and CDR2 is SVGEGT. The DNA of the CDR3 is TGTGCCAGCAGTTCCGGGAAGCCCCAGCATTTT. It translates to CASSSGKPQHF.

This chain links TRBV6-7 with TRBJ1-4, with no clear D. TRBV6-7 is filed as an ORF, its function uncertain. Trimming pared 8 bases from V and 0 bases from J, leaving 16 bases between. The CDR3 covers 16 residues. The CDR3 sequence: CASPKGRYATNEKLFF. The CDR3 DNA sequence: TGTGCCAGCCCTAAAGGCAGATATGCAACTAATGAAAAACTGTTTTTT.

V gene TRBV6-6 combines with J gene TRBJ2-2; possibly TRBD2 for D (6 bases). Looked up from germline, CDR1 is MNHNY and CDR2 is SVGAGI (reference sequence). Trimming removed 5 bases from V and 7 bases from J, with 8 bases in between. CDR3 size: 12 residues. The CDR3 sequence is CASSISGGELFF. The CDR3 DNA reads as TGTGCCAGCAGTATTAGCGGCGGGGAGCTGTTTTTT.

The table lists this clonotype with many counts. Compared with germline, one end of the junction differs, possibly owing to a read error. The genes are TRBV5-1 and TRBJ2-3, with 7 bases matching TRBD1. The CDR3 runs to 14 residues. CDR1 SGHRS and CDR2 YFSETQ come from the germline V gene. The CDR3 region has the DNA TGTGCCAGCAGTACCCGACAGGGTGCAGATACGCAGTATTTT. It is translated as CASSTRQGADTQYF.